Reported below is one T cell receptor (beta chain). Its target is not known. This entry is derived from a study of identical twins. Overall study results and limits: Compared with unrelated sharing, twin-shared out-of-frame alpha sequences had more low-probability sequences. Models underestimated TCR alpha sharing (out-of-frame) in monozygotic twins. Diverse VJ usage suggested most zero-insertion clonotypes were not invariant T cells.

CDR3 length equals 16 residues. The V gene lost 5 bases and the J gene lost 10 bases, with 21 bases spanning the gap. Germline CDR1 is MNHNS and CDR2 is SASEGT. A universal primer site was created by template switching, with the cDNA bearing unique molecular identifiers. TCRdb itself ran the 5' RACE reads through MiXCR, one entry per CDR3 protein. Here the sample spans 240,000 or so distinct CDR3 sequences, about 10% being singletons. The chain employs TRBV6-1 and TRBJ1-6, with a weak D call TRBD1 (6 bases). The clonotype was recovered from a man between 50 and 59 years old in good health. Sequences were obtained from memory T cells sorted from blood. DNA for the CDR3: TGTGCCAGCAGTAAGGGCAGGGGAAGGGTTGTATCACCCCTCCACTTT. Translated: CASSKGRGRVVSPLHF.